This record covers a single T cell receptor (beta chain). This entry belongs to a study of blood T cell repertoires in COVID-19. Study as a whole: Spain, Italy and the United States supplied samples that represented acute and convalescent COVID-19.

V was pared by 1 base and J by 7 bases, with 14 bases between. Germline CDR1 is SGHRS and CDR2 is YFSETQ. CDR3 length equals 14 residues. Assay used: immunoSEQ multiplex PCR; TCRdb lists only in-frame clones, some missing. The sample contains a few hundred thousand clones, around 84% of which appear only once. Study members were between about 18 and 95 years old and lived in 24 US regions. Assignments of participants to cohorts depended upon their own reported clinical history. The sample was PBMCs or T cells enriched from blood (not recorded which). The origin of this receptor is a woman between 18 and 30 years old who had recovered from COVID-19. This sequence joins TRBV5-1 and TRBJ1-1; maybe TRBD1 (6 bases). CDR3 nucleotide sequence: TGCGCCAGCAGCTTGTCCTTCGGACAGAATGAAGCTTTCTTT. The encoded protein is CASSLSFGQNEAFF. Based on the CDR3 plus reference TRBV5-1 and TRBJ1-1, the full variable domain is KAGVTQTPRYLIKTRGQQVTLSCSPISGHRSVSWYQQTPGQGLQFLFEYFSETQRNKGNFPGRFSGRQFSNSRSEMNVSTLELGDSALYLCASSLSFGQNEAFFGQGTRLTVV.